This T cell receptor beta chain was captured in a study of Graves' ophthalmopathy and Graves' hyperthyroidism. The authors amplified TCR beta CDR3 regions from RNA transcripts. First-round RT-PCR with HTBI primers preceded a second-round multiplex PCR. One entry per CDR3 protein, called by TCRdb with MiXCR from the multiplex PCR reads. This table holds 500,000 to 600,000 distinct CDR3 sequences, about two fifths found once. The hyperthyroidism patients, aged 18 to 65, had been newly diagnosed, with under 2 months' duration. It was on clinical symptoms, serum thyroxine, TRAb, thyroid ultrasound and orbital computed tomography that diagnosis relied. The CDR3 totals 16 residues. CDR1 DFQATT and CDR2 SNEGSKA come from the germline V gene (reference sequence). Broader study findings: Blood repertoires reportedly contained most expanded thyroid clonotypes above 0.001 frequency. As the model predicted ophthalmopathy progression, it achieved a sensitivity of 70% to 71% and a specificity of about 72%.

In regard to this clonotype: The antigen is not known.

The clonotype was recovered from an adult man with Graves' hyperthyroidism. Sequencing used peripheral blood or thyroid tissue (not recorded which). The rearrangement uses TRBV20-1 and TRBJ2-7; 12 bases agree with TRBD2. Judging by the DNA end, TRBJ2-1 fits better; the J call may be wrong. CDR3 in DNA: TGCAGTGCTAGAACCAGGACTAGCGGGATTTACAATGAGCAGTTCTTC. This codes for CSARTRTSGIYNEQFF.